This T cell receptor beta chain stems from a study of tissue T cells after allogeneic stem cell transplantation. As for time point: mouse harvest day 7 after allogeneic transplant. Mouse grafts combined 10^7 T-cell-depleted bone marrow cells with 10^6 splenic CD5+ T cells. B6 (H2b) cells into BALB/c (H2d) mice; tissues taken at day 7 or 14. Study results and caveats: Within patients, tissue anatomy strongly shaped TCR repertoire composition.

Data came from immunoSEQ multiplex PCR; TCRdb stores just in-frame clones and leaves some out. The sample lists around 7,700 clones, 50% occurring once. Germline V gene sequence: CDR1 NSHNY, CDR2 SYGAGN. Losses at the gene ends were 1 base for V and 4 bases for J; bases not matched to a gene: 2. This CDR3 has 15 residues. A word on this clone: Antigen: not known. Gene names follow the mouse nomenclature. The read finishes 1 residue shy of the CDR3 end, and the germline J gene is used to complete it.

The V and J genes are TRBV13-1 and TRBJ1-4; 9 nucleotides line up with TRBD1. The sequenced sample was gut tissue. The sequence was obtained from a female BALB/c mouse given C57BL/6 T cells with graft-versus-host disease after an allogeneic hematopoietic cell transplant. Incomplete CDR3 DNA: TGTGCCAGCAGTGATCCGGGACAGGGCAACGAAAGATTATTT. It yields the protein CASSDPGQGNERLF. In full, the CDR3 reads CASSDPGQGNERLFF.